The following is a T cell receptor (beta chain) sequence with its context. The data were obtained in a study of T cell clones after liver transplantation. Here immunoSEQ multiplex PCR was the method, and the copy in TCRdb shows in-frame clones only, minus some. The sample lists tens of thousands of clones; around 70% were seen once. The CDR3 consists of 14 residues. Germline loops: CDR1 MDHEN, CDR2 SYDVKM. The germline V and J ends were trimmed by 10 bases and 2 bases, with 12 bases remaining between them. The starting material was CD4+ T cells from blood, obtained at the 22-month timepoint. The chain carries TRBV28 and TRBJ1-6, with D possibly being TRBD1 (5 bases). The clonotype comes from a human patient who received a liver transplant. Some of the T cells might come from the graft donor. The CDR3 bases are TGTGCCATCCATCAGGGAACCTATAATTCACCCCTCCACTTT. This sequence encodes CAIHQGTYNSPLHF.